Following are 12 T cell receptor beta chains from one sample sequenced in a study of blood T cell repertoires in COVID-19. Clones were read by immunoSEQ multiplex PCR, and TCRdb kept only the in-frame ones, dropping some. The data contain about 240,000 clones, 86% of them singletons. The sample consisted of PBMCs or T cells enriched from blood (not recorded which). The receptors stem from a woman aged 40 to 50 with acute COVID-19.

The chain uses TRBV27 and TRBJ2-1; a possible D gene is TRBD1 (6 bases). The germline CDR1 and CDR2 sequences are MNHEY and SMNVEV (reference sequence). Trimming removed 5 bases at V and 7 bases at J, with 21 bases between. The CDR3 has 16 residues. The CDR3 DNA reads TGTGCCAGCAGTGCGGCAGGGGTTTCAAGTAGAAATGAGCAGTTCTTC. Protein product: CASSAAGVSSRNEQFF.

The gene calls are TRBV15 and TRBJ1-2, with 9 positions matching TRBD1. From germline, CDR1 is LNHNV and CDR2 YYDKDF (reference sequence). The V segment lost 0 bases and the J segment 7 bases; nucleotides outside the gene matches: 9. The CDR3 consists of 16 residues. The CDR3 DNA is TGTGCCACCAGCAGAGATCCCCCCGGGACAGGGCTTGGCTACACCTTC. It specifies CATSRDPPGTGLGYTF.

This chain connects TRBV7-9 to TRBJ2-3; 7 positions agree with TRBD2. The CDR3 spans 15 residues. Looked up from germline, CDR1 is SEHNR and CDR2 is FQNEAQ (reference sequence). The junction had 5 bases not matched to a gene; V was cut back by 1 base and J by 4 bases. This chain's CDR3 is CASSLGAGRADTQYF. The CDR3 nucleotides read TGTGCCAGCAGCTTAGGAGCGGGGAGGGCAGATACGCAGTATTTT.

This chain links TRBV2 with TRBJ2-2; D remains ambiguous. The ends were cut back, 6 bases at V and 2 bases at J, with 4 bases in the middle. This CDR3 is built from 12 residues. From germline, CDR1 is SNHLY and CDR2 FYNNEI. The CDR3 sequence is CASRTNTGELFF. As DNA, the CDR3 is TGTGCCAGCAGAACTAACACCGGGGAGCTGTTTTTT.

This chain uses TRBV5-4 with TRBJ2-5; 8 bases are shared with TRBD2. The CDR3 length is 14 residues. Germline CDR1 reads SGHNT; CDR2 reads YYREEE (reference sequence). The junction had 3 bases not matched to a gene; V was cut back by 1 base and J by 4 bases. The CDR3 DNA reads TGTGCCAGCAGCTTGCCGGGGGGGGGAGAGACCCAGTACTTC. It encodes CASSLPGGGETQYF.

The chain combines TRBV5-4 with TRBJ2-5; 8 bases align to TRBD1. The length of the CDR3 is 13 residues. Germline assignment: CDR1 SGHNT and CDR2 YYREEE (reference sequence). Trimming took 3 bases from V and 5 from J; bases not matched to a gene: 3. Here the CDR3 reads CASSSTGAETQYF. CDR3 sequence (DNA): TGTGCCAGCAGCTCGACAGGGGCGGAGACCCAGTACTTC.

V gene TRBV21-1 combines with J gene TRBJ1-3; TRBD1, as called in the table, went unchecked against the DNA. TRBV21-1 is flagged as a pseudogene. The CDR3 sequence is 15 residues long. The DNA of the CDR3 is TGTGCCAGCAGCAATAGTCACAGCTCTGGAAACACCATATATTTT. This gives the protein CASSNSHSSGNTIYF.

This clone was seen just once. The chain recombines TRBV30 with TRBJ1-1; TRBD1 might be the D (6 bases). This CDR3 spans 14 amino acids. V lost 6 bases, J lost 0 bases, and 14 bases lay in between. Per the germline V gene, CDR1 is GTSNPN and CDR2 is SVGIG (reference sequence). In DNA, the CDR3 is TGTGCCTGCGACAGGTCCCGATTGAACACTGAAGCTTTCTTT. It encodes CACDRSRLNTEAFF.

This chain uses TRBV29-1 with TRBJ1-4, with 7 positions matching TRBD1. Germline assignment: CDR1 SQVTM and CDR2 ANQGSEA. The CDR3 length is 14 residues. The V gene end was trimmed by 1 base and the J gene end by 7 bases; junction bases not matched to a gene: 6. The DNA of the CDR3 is TGCAGCGTTGAAGGGACAGGTTCAAGTGAAAAACTGTTTTTT. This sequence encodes CSVEGTGSSEKLFF.

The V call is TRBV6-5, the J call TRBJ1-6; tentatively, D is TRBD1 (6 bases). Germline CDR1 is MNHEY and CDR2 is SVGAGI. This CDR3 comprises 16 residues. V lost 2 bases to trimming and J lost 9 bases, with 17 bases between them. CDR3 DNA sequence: TGTGCCAGCAGTTACGGTCGGGGTGGGGGCGGTTCACCCCTCCACTTT. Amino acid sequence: CASSYGRGGGGSPLHF.

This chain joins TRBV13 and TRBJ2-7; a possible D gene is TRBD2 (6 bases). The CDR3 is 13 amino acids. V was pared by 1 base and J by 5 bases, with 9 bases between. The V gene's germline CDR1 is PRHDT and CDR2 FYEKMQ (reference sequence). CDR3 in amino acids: CASSLEGRHEQYF. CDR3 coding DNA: TGTGCCAGCAGCTTAGAGGGGAGGCACGAGCAGTACTTC.

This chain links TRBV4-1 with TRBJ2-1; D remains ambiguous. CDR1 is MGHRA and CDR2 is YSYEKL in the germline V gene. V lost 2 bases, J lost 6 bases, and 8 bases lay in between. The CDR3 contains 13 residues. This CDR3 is CASSQLLVNEQFF. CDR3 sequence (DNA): TGCGCCAGCAGCCAATTGTTAGTCAATGAGCAGTTCTTC.